These 2 T cell receptor beta chains share one sample of origin, sequenced in a study of blood T cell repertoires in COVID-19. The repertoire was sequenced with immunoSEQ multiplex PCR; TCRdb's copy has only in-frame clones and lacks some. The data hold 150,000 to 200,000 clones, with roughly nine tenths observed a single time. Sequenced sample: peripheral blood. The receptor set was obtained from a man aged 18 to 35 who had recovered from COVID-19.

This chain joins TRBV18 and TRBJ2-7, with 9 bases matching TRBD2. The germline gives CDR1 KGHSH, CDR2 LQKENI. The junction had 3 bases not matched to a gene; V was cut back by 6 bases and J by 3 bases. This CDR3 contains 13 residues. The CDR3 loop is CASSPTSGYEQYF. CDR3 bases: TGTGCCAGCTCGCCGACTAGCGGCTACGAGCAGTACTTC.

The genes are TRBV18 and TRBJ2-1; 7 bases are a match to TRBD2. Germline V lookup: CDR1 KGHSH, CDR2 LQKENI. CDR3 size: 17 residues. Losses at the gene ends were 5 bases for V and 7 bases for J; bases not matched to a gene: 17. CDR3 sequence (DNA): TGTGCCAGCTCAACCTCCCAAGGCAGCGGGATAGTGAATGAGCAGTTCTTC. Protein sequence: CASSTSQGSGIVNEQFF.